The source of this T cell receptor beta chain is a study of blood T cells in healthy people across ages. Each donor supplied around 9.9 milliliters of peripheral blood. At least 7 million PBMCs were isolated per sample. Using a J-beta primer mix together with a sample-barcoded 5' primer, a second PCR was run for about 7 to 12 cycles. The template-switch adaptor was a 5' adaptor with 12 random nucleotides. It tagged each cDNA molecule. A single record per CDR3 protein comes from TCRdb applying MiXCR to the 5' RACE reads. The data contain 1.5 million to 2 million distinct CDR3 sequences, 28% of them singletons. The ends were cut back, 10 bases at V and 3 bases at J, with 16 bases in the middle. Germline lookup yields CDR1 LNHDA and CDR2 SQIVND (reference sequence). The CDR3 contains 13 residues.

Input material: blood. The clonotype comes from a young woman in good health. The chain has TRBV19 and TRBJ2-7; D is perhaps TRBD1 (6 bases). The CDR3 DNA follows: TGTGCCACCCGAGGGGACATCCTCTACGAGCAGTACTTC. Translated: CATRGDILYEQYF.